This T cell receptor beta chain came from a study of beta chain features in type 1 diabetes. A note on this clone: Its antigen is undetermined.

Each donor gave one heparinised blood draw averaging around 0.12 L. The authors sorted CD4+ naive, central memory, regulatory and stem cell-like memory cells via CD45RO/CCR7/CD25/CD127/CD95/CD27. Sorting gave populations that all exceeded 95% purity. Study outcomes and limitations: When Type 1 diabetes patients were examined, their TCRB CDR3s proved moderately but significantly shorter in all four CD4+ subsets. The naive, central memory and Treg TCRB repertoires of patients appeared to be more similar to one another than those of healthy donors.

The CDR3 loop spans 15 amino acids. Germline lookup yields CDR1 MDHEN and CDR2 SYDVKM. The V gene lost 5 bases and the J gene lost 4 bases, with 17 bases spanning the gap. The entirety of the isolated RNA underwent reverse transcription, so expressed TCRB transcripts were sequenced. Profiled with immunoSEQ multiplex PCR; TCRdb holds only in-frame clones, not every one. The table includes roughly 160,000 clones, roughly 8% detected once. This TCR came from a woman aged 40 to 55 with type 1 diabetes. Source material: central memory CD4+ T cells from blood. The V gene is TRBV28, the J gene TRBJ1-2; possible D gene TRBD1, 5 bases. The CDR3 nucleotides are TGTGCCAGCAGTCAGACAGCCCTCGCCTTCTATGGCTACACCTTC. It encodes CASSQTALAFYGYTF.